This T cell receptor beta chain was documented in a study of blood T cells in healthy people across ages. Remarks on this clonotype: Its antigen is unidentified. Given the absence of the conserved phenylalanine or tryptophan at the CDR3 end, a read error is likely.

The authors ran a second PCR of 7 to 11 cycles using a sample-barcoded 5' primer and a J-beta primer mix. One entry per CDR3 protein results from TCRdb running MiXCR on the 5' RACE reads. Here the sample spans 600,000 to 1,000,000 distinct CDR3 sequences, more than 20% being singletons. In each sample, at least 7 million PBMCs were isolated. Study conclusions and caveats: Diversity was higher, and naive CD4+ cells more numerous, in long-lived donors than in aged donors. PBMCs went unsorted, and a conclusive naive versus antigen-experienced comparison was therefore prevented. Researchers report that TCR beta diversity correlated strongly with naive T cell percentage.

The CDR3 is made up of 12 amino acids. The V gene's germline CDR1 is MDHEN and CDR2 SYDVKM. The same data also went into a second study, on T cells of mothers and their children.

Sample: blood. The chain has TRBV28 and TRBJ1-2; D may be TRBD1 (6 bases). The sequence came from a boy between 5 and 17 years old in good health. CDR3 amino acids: CASSRGSYRYTL. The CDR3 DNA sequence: TGTGCCAGCAGCAGGGGATCCTATCGCTACACCCTC.